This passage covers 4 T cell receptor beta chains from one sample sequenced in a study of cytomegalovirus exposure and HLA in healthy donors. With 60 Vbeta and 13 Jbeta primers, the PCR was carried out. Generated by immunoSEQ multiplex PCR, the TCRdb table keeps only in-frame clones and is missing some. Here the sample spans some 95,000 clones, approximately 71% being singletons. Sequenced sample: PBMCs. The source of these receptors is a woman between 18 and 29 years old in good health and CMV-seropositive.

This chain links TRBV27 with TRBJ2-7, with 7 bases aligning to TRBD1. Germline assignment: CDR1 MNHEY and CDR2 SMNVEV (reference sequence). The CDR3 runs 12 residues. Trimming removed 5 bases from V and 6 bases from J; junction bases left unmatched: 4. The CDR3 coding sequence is TGTGCCAGCAGTAACAGGGGTGTCGAGCAGTACTTC. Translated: CASSNRGVEQYF.

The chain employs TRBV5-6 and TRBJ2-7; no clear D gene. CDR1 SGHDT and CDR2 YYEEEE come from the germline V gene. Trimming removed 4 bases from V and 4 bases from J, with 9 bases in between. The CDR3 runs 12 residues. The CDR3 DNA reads TGTGCCAGCAGCCGAGAACGGTACGAGCAGTACTTC. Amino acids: CASSRERYEQYF.

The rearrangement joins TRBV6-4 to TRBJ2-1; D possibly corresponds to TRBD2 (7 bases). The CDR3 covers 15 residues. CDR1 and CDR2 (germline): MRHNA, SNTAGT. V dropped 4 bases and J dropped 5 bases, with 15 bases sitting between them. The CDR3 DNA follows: TGTGCCAGCAGTGCTAGGGGGGGGCGGAACAATGAGCAGTTCTTC. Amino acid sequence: CASSARGGRNNEQFF.

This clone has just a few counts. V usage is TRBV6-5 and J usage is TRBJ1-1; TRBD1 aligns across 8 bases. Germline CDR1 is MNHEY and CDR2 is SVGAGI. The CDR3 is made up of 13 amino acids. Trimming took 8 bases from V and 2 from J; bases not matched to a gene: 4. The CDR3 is CASLDRVNTEAFF. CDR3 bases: TGTGCCAGCTTGGACAGGGTCAACACTGAAGCTTTCTTT.